This T cell receptor beta chain was recorded in a study of T-cell reconstitution after alpha-beta-depleted transplantation in children. Points from the study as a whole: T-cell counts and diversity at one year following transplant were attributed mainly to newly produced T cells. Several hundred expanded graft clones reportedly were the source of alpha-beta T cells about two months after transplant. Recipient T cells and thymic progenitors that survived were the source of the high TCRbeta diversity seen at day 60 in some patients.

The CDR3 contains 14 residues. Trimming stripped 0 bases from V and 3 bases from J, with 9 bases between. This clonotype was found a few times. Its antigen is undetermined. The TCRbeta library incorporated unique molecular identifiers. TCRdb independently ran MiXCR on the PCR reads; one entry per CDR3 protein. The repertoire holds more than 500,000 distinct CDR3 sequences, approximately 10% seen once, with 14% in the top ten. Sequencing was performed on PBMCs, mostly from graft donor cells, taken 180 days after TCRalphabeta/CD19-depleted stem cell transplant. The genes are TRBV12-3 or TRBV12-4 and TRBJ2-7; D remains ambiguous. The sequence was obtained from a female patient aged 2 to 10 who had a stem cell transplant for aplastic anemia, so the T cells may come from the graft donor. CDR3 sequence: CASSLAMDRYEQYF. CDR3 nucleotide sequence: TGTGCCAGCAGTTTAGCGATGGACCGCTACGAGCAGTACTTC.